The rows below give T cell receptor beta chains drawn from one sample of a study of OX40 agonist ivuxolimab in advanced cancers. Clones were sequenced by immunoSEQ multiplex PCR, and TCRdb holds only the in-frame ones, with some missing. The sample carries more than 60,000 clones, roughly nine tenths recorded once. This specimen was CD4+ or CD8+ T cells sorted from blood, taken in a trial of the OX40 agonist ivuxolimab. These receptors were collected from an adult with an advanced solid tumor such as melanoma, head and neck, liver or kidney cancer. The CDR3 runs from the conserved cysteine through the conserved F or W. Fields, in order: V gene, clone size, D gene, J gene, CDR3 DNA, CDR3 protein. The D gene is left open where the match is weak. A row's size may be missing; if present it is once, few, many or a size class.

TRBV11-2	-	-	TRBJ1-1	TGTGCCAGCAGCTTTGGGGGGATGGGCACTGAAGCTTTCTTT	CASSFGGMGTEAFF
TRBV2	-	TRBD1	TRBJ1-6	TGTGCCAGTGGGGACAGGCTTTCACCCCTCCACTTT	CASGDRLSPLHF
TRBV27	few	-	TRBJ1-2	TGTGCCAGCAGTTGGGGCGTCGGACAGAAATACATCCGGCACACCTTC	CASSWGVGQKYIRHTF
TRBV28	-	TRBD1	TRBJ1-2	TGTGCCAGCAGCCACAGGGGCCGATCTTATGGCTACACCTTC	CASSHRGRSYGYTF
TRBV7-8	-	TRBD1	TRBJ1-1	TGTGCCAGCAGCCCAGGGGGGGTCTGGACTGAAGCTTTCTTT	CASSPGGVWTEAFF
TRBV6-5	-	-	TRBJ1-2	TGTGCCAGCAGTTTGCCACGGCCGTGGGGCTACACCTTC	CASSLPRPWGYTF
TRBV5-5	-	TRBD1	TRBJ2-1	TGTGCCAGCAGCTCAACGGGACAGGGTTATAATGAGCAGTTCTTC	CASSSTGQGYNEQFF
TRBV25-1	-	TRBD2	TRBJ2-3	TGTGCCAGCGAGGGACTAGCGGAGACCTCTAGCACAGATACGCAGTATTTT	CASEGLAETSSTDTQYF
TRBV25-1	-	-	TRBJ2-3	TGTGCCAGCCTAAGCGGACTTCGCACAGATACGCAGTATTTT	CASLSGLRTDTQYF
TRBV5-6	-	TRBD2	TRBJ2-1	TGTGCCAGCAGCTCCGTAGCGGGAGAAGAAAGGGGCAATGAGCAGTTCTTC	CASSSVAGEERGNEQFF
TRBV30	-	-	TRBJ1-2	TGTGCCTGGAGTGCCAGCGTGGGGATCCATGGCTACACCTTC	CAWSASVGIHGYTF
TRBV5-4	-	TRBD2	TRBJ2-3	TGTGCCAGCAGGACTAGCGGCACTAGCACAGATACGCAGTATTTT	CASRTSGTSTDTQYF
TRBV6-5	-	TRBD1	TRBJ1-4	TGTGCCAGCACCCGGACAGGGCGGAATGAAAAACTGTTTTTT	CASTRTGRNEKLFF
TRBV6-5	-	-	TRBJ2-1	TGTGCCAGCAGACCACATCGGGGCTTCAATGAGCAGTTCTTC	CASRPHRGFNEQFF
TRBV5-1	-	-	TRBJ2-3	TGCGCCAGCAGCTCGTCAGAATGGACGCAGTATTTT	CASSSSEWTQYF
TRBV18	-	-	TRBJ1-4	TGTGCCAGCTCACTCGGACAGATGCCGGAAAAACTGTTTTTT	CASSLGQMPEKLFF
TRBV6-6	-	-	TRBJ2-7	TGTGCCAGCAGCCAATCCGGGACTCGGATCTACGAGCAGTACTTC	CASSQSGTRIYEQYF
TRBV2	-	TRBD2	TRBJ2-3	TGTGCCAGCAGTAAAACTAGCGAAACAGATACGCAGTATTTT	CASSKTSETDTQYF
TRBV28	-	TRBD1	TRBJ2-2	TGTGCCAGCTCCCACAGGGGTGGCGGGGAGCTGTTTTTT	CASSHRGGGELFF
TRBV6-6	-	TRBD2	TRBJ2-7	TGTGCCAGCAGCCAAACTAGCGGGATCAACGAGCAGTACTTC	CASSQTSGINEQYF
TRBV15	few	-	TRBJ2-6	TGTGCCACCAGGATCCAGACAGGCTTCTCTGGGGCCAACGTCCTGACTTTC	CATRIQTGFSGANVLTF
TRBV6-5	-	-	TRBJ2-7	TGTGCCAGCAGTTACTCGATAGGGGGGCTCTACGAGCAGTACTTC	CASSYSIGGLYEQYF
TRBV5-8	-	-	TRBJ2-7	TGCGCCAGCAGCCCGGAGTCGGATCCCCGGGTTGAGCAGTACTTC	CASSPESDPRVEQYF
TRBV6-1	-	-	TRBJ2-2	TGTGCCAGCACTGGGGACCGGGAGCTGTTTTTT	CASTGDRELFF
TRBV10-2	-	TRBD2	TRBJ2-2	TGCGCCAGCAGGGCGGGACTAGCCTATTCCGGGGAGCTGTTTTTT	CASRAGLAYSGELFF
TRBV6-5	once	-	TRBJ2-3	TGTGCCAGCAGTTATTTAGGAGATACGCAGTATTTT	CASSYLGDTQYF
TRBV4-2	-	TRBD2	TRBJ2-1	TGTGCCAGCAGCCCATACGAGACTAGCGGGAGAAACAATGAGCAGTTCTTC	CASSPYETSGRNNEQFF
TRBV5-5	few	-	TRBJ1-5	TGTGCCAGCAGTTCCATCTTGACAGCGAATCAGCCCCAGCATTTT	CASSSILTANQPQHF
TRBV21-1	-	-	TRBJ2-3	TGTGCCAGCAGCCCTCCACAAGAGGCGCCAAGGCCGGGTGGAGCAGATACGCAGTATTTT	CASSPPQEAPRPGGADTQYF
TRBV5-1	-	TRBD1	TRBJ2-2	TGCGCCAGCAGCCCGGACAGGCCCCACACCGGGGAGCTGTTTTTT	CASSPDRPHTGELFF
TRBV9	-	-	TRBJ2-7	TGTGCCAGCAGCGTAGAGCGGCCCGAAGATAGTCCGGAGCAGTACTTC	CASSVERPEDSPEQYF
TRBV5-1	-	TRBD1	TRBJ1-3	TGCGCCAGCAGCGCAGGGGGCACGGGAAACACCATATATTTT	CASSAGGTGNTIYF
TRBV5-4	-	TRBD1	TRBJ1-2	TGTGCCAGCAGCTTACCGGGACAGGGTCCTTCCACTGGCTACACCTTC	CASSLPGQGPSTGYTF
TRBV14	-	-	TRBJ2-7	TGTGCCAGCAGCCAAGATGGGGGGCGATACGAGCAGTACTTC	CASSQDGGRYEQYF
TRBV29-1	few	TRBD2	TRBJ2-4	TGCAGCGTTGTGGGACTAGCGGGAGGGGCTCAGTACTTC	CSVVGLAGGAQYF
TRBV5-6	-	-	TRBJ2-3	TGTGCCAGCAGCTTGGCCGGCCAGGGCTACACAGATACGCAGTATTTT	CASSLAGQGYTDTQYF
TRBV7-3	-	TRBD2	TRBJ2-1	TGTGCCAGCAGCCGGACTAGCGGGGGATACAATGAGCAGTTCTTC	CASSRTSGGYNEQFF
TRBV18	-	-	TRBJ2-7	TGTGCCAGCTCACCAGGATCCTACGAGCAGTACTTC	CASSPGSYEQYF
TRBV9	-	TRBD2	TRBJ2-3	TGTGCCAGCAGCCCCGGGACTAGGTCAGATACGCAGTATTTT	CASSPGTRSDTQYF
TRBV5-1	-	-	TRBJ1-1	TGCGCCAGCAGCGCGGGAACAGGGCTCGAAGCTTTCTTT	CASSAGTGLEAFF
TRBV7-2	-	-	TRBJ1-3	TGTGCCAGCAGCAGGGACTCCCCCTCTGGAAACACCATATATTTT	CASSRDSPSGNTIYF
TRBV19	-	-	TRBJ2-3	TGTGCCAGTAGTACGCCGAGACTAGTTTCCGGTACGCAGTATTTT	CASSTPRLVSGTQYF
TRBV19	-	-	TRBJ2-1	TGTGCCAGTAGTTACTATGCATCCTACAATGAGCAGTTCTTC	CASSYYASYNEQFF
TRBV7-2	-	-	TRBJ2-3	TGTGCCAGCAGGTCGCCGGGACCGATTGTCATTCTCCGCACAGATACGCAGTATTTT	CASRSPGPIVILRTDTQYF
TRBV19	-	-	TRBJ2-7	TGTGCCAGTAGCTCCGGCGGGGGCCTCTACGAGCAGTACTTC	CASSSGGGLYEQYF
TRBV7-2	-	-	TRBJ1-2	TGTGCCAGCAGCTTAGACGGGGACGCGAGCTATGGCTACACCTTC	CASSLDGDASYGYTF
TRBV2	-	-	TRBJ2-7	TGTGCCAGCAGTGAAGCGTTTTTATACGAGCAGTACTTC	CASSEAFLYEQYF